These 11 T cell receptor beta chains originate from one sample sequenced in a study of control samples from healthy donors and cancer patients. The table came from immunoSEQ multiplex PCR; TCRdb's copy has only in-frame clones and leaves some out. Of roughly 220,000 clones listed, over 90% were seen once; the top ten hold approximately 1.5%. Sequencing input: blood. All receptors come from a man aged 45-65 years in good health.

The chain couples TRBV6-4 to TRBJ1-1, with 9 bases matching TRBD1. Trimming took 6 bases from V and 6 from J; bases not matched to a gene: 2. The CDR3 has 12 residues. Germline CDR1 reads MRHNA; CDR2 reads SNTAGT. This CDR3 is CASRDRGSEAFF. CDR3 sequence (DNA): TGTGCCAGCAGGGACAGGGGTTCTGAAGCTTTCTTT.

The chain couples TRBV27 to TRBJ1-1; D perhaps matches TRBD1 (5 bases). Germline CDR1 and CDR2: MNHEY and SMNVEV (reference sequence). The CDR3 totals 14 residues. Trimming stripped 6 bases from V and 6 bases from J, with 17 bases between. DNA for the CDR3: TGTGCCAGCAGCTACAAACCAGGGCTCCCTGAAGCTTTCTTT. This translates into CASSYKPGLPEAFF.

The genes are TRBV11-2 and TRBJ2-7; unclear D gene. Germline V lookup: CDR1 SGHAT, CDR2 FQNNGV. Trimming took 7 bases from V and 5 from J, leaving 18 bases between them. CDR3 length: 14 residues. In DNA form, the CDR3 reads TGTGCCAGCATCCAACCGTTCCCAGAGGACGAGCAGTACGTC. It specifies CASIQPFPEDEQYV.

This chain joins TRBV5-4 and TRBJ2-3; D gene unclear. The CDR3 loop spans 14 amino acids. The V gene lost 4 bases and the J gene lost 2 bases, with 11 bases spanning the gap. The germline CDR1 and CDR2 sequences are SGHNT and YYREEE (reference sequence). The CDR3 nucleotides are TGTGCCAGCAGCACTTCGCGGAACACAGATACGCAGTATTTT. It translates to CASSTSRNTDTQYF.

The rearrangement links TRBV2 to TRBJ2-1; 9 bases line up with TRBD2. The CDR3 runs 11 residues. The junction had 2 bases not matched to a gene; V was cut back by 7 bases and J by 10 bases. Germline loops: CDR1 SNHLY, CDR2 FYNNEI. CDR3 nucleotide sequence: TGTGCCAGCACGCTAGCGGGGGAGCAGTTCTTC. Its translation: CASTLAGEQFF.

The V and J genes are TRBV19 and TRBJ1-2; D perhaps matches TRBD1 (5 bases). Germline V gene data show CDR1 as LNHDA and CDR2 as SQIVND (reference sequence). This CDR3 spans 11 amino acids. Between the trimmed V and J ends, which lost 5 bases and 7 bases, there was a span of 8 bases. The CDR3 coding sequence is TGTGCCAGTAGTGAAGGGGCTGGCTACACCTTC. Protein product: CASSEGAGYTF.

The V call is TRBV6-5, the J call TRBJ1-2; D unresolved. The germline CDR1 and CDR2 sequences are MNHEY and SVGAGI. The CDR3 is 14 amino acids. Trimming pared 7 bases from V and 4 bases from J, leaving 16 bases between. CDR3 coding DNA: TGTGCCAGCACCAAGAATGGTGTTGGCTATGGCTACACCTTC. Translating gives CASTKNGVGYGYTF.

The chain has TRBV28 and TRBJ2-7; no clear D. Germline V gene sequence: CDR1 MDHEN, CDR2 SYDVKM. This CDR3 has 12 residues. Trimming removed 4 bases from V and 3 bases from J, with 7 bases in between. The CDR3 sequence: CASSSPGYEQYF. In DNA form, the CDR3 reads TGTGCCAGCAGTTCCCCGGGCTACGAGCAGTACTTC.

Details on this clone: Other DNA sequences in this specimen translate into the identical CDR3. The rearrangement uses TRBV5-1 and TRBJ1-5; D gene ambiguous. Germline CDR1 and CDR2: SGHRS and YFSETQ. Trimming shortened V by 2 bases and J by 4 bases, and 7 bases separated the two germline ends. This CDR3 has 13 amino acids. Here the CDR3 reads CASSLTGNQPQHF. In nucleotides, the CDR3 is TGCGCCAGCAGCTTAACGGGGAATCAGCCCCAGCATTTT.

For the CDR3, the DNA is TGTGCCAGCAGTAGCCAAAGGGGGCGGGCCACTGAAGCTTTCTTT. It yields the protein CASSSQRGRATEAFF. The J gene is TRBJ1-1, the V gene TRBV6-5; 7 bases line up with TRBD1. The CDR3 totals 15 residues. CDR1 MNHEY and CDR2 SVGAGI come from the germline V gene. With 5 bases clipped from V and 4 bases from J, the junction kept 10 bases outside the gene matches.

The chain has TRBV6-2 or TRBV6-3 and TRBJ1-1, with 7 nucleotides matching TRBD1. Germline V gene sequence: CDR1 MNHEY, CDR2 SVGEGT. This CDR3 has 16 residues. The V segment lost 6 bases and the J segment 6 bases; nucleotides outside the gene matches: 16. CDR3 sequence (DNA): TGTGCCAGCAGCCGGGACAGTGGGGCCTTGGGGGCTGAAGCTTTCTTT. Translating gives CASSRDSGALGAEAFF.